This T cell receptor beta chain was found in a study of Ad26.COV2.S vaccination and SARS-CoV-2 variants. Study overall: Recipients of Ad26.COV2.S got it intramuscularly, once or twice 56 days apart. General observations from the study: Placebo recipients showed lower spike-specific TCR breadth than vaccinees.

Method: immunoSEQ multiplex PCR; TCRdb's copy keeps in-frame clones and lacks some. The table lists around 300,000 clones, less than 90% of them singletons. Turning to this clone: The antigen is unknown.

Treatment denoted: about 20 received Ad26.COV2.S at low or high dose, single or two shots; roughly five received placebo; per-sample allocation not given. The investigators took samples on day 63 after the first vaccine or placebo injection. Wuhan-strain spike was delivered by a replication-incompetent Ad26 vector. Deletions cut 7 bases from V and 4 bases from J, with 13 bases between. Germline lookup yields CDR1 MNHNY and CDR2 SVGAGI (reference sequence). This CDR3 region has 14 residues. The receptor comes from a person aged 18 to 59 who received the Ad26.COV2.S COVID-19 vaccine or a placebo. V usage is TRBV6-6 and J usage is TRBJ2-2, with a weak D call TRBD2 (6 bases). The sequenced sample was peripheral blood, obtained in a trial of Ad26.COV2.S vaccine versus placebo. CDR3 sequence reads: CASTPTSRTGELFF. The CDR3 DNA is TGTGCCAGCACCCCGACTAGTCGCACCGGGGAGCTGTTTTTT.